The text below deals with one T cell receptor (beta chain). This CDR3 is also generated by other DNA sequences in the sample. How the authors handled the data: Reference gene primer amplification yielded estimated nucleated cell counts. Here immunoSEQ multiplex PCR was the method, and the copy in TCRdb shows in-frame clones only, minus some. V and J calls and clone size are as listed in that table; D and trimming were resolved from the DNA. The sample has 150,000 to 200,000 clones; roughly 90% are singletons. This record belongs to a study of blood T cell repertoires in COVID-19. About the study: COVID-19 samples, acute and convalescent, were from the United States, Italy and Spain. The cDNA or gDNA used as material had been derived from T cells, B-cell-depleted T cells, or PBMCs.

After removal of 4 bases from V and 4 bases from J, the junction contained 5 bases not matched to a gene. Germline V gene lookup returns CDR1 SGHRS and CDR2 YFSETQ. The CDR3 totals 14 residues. The TCR originated in a man aged 50-60 years with acute or convalescent COVID-19. The sequencing input was peripheral blood. The rearrangement uses TRBV5-1 and TRBJ2-1, with TRBD1 matching 7 bases. CDR3 region: CASSLGQTYNEQFF. Written as DNA, the CDR3 is TGCGCCAGCAGCCTGGGACAGACTTACAATGAGCAGTTCTTC.